This TCR beta chain appears in the sequencing data of a study of blood T cell repertoires in COVID-19. Deletions cut 6 bases from V and 0 bases from J, with 8 bases between. The V gene's germline CDR1 is SNHLY and CDR2 FYNNEI. This CDR3 contains 14 residues. Sequencing used immunoSEQ multiplex PCR; TCRdb keeps in-frame clones, though not all of them. The table includes about 93,000 clones, almost 80% detected once. The receptor's source is a human donor in a cohort sampled during active COVID-19. The sequenced sample consisted of peripheral blood. The rearrangement uses TRBV2 and TRBJ2-2, with TRBD1 as a possible D gene (6 bases). Here the CDR3 reads CASRDRANTGELFF. The DNA for the CDR3 is TGTGCCAGCAGGGACAGAGCGAACACCGGGGAGCTGTTTTTT.